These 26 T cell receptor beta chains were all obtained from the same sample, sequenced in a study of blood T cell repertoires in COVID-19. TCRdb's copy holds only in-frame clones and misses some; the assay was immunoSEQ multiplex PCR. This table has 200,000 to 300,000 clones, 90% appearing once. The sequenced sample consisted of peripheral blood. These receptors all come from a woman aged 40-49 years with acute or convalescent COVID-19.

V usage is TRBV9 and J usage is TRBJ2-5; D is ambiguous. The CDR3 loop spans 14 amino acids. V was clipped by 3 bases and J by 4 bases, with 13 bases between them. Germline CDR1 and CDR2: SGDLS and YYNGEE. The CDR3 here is CASSAETRSETQYF. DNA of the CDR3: TGTGCCAGCAGCGCCGAGACTCGGTCAGAGACCCAGTACTTC.

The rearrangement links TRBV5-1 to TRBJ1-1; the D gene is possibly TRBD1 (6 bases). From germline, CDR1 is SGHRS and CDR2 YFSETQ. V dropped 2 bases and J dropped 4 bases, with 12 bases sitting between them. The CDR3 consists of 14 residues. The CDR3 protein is CASSLQGFGTEAFF. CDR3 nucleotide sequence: TGCGCCAGCAGCTTACAGGGCTTCGGCACTGAAGCTTTCTTT.

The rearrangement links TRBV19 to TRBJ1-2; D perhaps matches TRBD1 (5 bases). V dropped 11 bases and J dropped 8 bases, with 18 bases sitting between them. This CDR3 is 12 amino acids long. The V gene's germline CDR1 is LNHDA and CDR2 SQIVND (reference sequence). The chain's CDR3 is CASRGRGEGYTF. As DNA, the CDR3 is TGTGCCTCCCGCGGAAGGGGTGAGGGCTACACCTTC.

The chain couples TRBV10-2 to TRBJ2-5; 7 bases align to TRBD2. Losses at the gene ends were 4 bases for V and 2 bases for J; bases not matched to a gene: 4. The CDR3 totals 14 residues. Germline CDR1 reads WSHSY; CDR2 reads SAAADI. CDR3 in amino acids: CASSVGGSQETQYF. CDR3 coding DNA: TGCGCCAGCAGTGTGGGGGGGAGTCAAGAGACCCAGTACTTC.

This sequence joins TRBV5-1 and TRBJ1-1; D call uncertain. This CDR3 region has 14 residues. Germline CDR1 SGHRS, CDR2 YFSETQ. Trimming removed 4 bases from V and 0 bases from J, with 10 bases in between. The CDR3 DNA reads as TGCGCCAGCAGCCCTACGAGGGTGAACACTGAAGCTTTCTTT. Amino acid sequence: CASSPTRVNTEAFF.

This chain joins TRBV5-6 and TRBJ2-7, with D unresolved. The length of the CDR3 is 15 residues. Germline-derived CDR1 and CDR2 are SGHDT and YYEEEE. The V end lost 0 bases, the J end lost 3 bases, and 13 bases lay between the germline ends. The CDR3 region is CASSLGVSAFYEQYV. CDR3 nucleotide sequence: TGTGCCAGCAGCTTGGGAGTGAGTGCTTTCTACGAGCAGTACGTC.

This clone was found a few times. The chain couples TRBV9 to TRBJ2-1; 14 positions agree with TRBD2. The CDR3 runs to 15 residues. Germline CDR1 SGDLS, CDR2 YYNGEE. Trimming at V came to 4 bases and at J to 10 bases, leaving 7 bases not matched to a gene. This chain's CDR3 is CASSSGTSGGWEQFF. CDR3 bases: TGTGCCAGCAGCTCCGGGACTAGCGGGGGTTGGGAGCAGTTCTTC. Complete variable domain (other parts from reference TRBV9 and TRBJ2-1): DSGVTQTPKHLITATGQRVTLRCSPRSGDLSVYWYQQSLDQGLQFLIQYYNGEERAKGNILERFSAQQFPDLHSELNLSSLELGDSALYFCASSSGTSGGWEQFFGPGTRLTVL.

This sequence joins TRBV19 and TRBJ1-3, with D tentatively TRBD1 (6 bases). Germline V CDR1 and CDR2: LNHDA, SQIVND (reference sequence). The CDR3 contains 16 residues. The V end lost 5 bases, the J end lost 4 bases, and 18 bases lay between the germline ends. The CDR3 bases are TGTGCCAGTAGTCCTCGGGGGGCCTTTGCCGGAAACACCATATATTTT. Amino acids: CASSPRGAFAGNTIYF.

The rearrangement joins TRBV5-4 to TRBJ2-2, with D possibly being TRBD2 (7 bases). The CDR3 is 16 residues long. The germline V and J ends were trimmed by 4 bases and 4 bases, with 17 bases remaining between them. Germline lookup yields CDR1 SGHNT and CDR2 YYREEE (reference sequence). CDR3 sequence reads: CASSPRRGRGTGELFF. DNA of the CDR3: TGTGCCAGCAGCCCCAGGCGGGGGCGGGGCACCGGGGAGCTGTTTTTT.

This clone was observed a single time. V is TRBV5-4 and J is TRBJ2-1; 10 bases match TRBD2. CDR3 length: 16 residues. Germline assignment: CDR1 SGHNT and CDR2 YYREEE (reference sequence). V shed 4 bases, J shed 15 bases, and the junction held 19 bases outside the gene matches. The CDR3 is CASSQRQGAGGLLWFF. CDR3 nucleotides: TGTGCCAGCAGCCAGCGTCAAGGAGCGGGGGGGCTATTATGGTTCTTC.

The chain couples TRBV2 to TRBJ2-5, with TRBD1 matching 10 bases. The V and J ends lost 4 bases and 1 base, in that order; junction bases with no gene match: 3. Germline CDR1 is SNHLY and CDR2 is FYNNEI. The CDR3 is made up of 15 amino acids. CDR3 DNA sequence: TGTGCCAGCAGTGTGGGGGACAGGGGCCAAGAGACCCAGTACTTC. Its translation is CASSVGDRGQETQYF.

The CDR3 region has the DNA TGTGCCAGCAGCTTCTTCCAGGGCGGGGCAACTAATGAAAAACTGTTTTTT. The encoded protein is CASSFFQGGATNEKLFF. This chain joins TRBV5-6 and TRBJ1-4; TRBD1 is a possible D gene (5 bases). CDR3 size: 17 residues. Germline V gives CDR1 SGHDT, CDR2 YYEEEE. V dropped 2 bases and J dropped 0 bases, with 14 bases sitting between them. Filled out from reference TRBV5-6 and TRBJ1-4, the complete variable domain reads DAGVTQSPTHLIKTRGQQVTLRCSPKSGHDTVSWYQQALGQGPQFIFQYYEEEERQRGNFPDRFSGHQFPNYSSELNVNALLLGDSALYLCASSFFQGGATNEKLFFGSGTQLSVL.

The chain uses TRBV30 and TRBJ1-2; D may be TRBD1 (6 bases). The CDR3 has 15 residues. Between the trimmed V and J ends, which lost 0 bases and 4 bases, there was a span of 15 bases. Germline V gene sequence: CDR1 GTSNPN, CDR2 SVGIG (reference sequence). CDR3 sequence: CAWSVTGGRVYGYTF. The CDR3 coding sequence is TGTGCCTGGAGTGTCACCGGGGGGCGGGTCTATGGCTACACCTTC.

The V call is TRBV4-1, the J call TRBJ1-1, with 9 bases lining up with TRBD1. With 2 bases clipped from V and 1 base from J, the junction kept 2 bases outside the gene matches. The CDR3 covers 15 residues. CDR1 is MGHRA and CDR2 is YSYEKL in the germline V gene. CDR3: CASSQTGQGNTEAFF. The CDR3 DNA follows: TGCGCCAGCAGCCAAACGGGACAGGGGAACACTGAAGCTTTCTTT.

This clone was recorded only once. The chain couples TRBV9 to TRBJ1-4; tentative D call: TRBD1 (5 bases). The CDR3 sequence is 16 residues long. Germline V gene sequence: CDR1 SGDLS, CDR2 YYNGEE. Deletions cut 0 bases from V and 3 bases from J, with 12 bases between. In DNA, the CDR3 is TGTGCCAGCAGCGTAGCTACTGGGGGGGCTAATGAAAAACTGTTTTTT. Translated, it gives CASSVATGGANEKLFF.

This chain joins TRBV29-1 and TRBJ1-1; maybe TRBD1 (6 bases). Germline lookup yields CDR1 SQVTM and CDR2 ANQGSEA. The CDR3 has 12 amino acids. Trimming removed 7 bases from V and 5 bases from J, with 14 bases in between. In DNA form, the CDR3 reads TGCAGCGGCCAAAAAGGGGGTACTGAAGCTTTCTTT. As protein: CSGQKGGTEAFF.

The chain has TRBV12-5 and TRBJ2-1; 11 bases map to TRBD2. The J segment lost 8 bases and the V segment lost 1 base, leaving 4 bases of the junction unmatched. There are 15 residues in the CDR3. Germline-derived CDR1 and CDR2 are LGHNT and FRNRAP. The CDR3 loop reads CASGLDGLAGHEQFF. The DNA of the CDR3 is TGTGCTAGTGGTTTGGATGGACTAGCGGGCCATGAGCAGTTCTTC.

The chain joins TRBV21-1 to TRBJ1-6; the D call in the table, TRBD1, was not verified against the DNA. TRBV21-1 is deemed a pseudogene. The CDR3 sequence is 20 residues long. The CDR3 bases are TGTGCCAGCAGCAAAGCGCCACCAAGGGGGCTAGTGTCCTATAATTCACCCCTCCACTTT. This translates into CASSKAPPRGLVSYNSPLHF.

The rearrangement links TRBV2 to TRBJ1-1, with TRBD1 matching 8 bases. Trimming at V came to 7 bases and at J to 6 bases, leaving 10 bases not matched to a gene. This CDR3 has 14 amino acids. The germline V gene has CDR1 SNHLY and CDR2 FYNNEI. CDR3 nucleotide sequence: TGTGCCAGCACCAAGACAGGGGCGATACCTGAAGCTTTCTTT. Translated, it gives CASTKTGAIPEAFF.

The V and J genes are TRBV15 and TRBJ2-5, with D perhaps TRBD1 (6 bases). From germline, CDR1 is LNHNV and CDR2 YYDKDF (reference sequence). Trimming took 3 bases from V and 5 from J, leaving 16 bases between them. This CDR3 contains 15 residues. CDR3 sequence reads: CATSSDRLPLETQYF. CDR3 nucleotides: TGTGCCACCAGCAGCGACAGGCTCCCATTGGAGACCCAGTACTTC. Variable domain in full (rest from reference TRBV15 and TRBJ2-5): DAMVIQNPRYQVTQFGKPVTLSCSQTLNHNVMYWYQQKSSQAPKLLFHYYDKDFNNEADTPDNFQSRRPNTSFCFLDIRSPGLGDTAMYLCATSSDRLPLETQYFGPGTRLLVL.

The CDR3 region is CASSYSSAYGDTQYF. The DNA of the CDR3 is TGTGCCAGCAGTTACTCCTCCGCCTACGGGGATACGCAGTATTTT. V and J are TRBV6-5 and TRBJ2-3, with D unresolved. The germline CDR1 and CDR2 sequences are MNHEY and SVGAGI. The CDR3 sequence is 15 residues long. With 0 bases removed from V and 6 bases from J, the gap between germline ends came to 13 bases.

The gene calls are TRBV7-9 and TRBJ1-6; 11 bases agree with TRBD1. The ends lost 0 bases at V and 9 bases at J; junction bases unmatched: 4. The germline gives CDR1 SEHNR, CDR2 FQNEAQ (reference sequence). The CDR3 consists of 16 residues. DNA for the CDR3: TGTGCCAGCAGCTTAGCCTCGGGACAGGGGGGTTCACCCCTCCACTTT. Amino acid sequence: CASSLASGQGGSPLHF.

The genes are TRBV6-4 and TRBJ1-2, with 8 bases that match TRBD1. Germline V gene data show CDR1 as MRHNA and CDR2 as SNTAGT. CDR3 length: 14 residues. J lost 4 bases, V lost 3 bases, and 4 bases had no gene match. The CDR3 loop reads CASSESGTGYGYTF. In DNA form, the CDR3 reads TGTGCCAGCAGTGAGTCCGGGACAGGCTATGGCTACACCTTC.

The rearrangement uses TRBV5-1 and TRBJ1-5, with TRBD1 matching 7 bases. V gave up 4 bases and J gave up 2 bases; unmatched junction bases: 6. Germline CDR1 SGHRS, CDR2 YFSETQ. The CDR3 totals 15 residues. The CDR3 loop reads CASSPGGTGNQPQHF. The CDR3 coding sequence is TGCGCCAGCAGCCCGGGTGGGACAGGCAATCAGCCCCAGCATTTT.

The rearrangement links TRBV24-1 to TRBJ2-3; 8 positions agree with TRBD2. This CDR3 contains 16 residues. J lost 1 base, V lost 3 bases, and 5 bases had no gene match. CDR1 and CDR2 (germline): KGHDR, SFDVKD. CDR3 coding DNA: TGTGCCACCAGTGATCGGGGGGGCGCACGCACAGATACGCAGTATTTT. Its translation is CATSDRGGARTDTQYF.

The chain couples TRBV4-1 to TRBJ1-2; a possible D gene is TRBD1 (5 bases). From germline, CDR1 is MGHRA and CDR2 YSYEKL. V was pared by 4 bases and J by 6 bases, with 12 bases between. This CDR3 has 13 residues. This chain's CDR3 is CASSRLETDGYTF. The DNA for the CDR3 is TGCGCCAGCAGCCGATTGGAGACAGATGGCTACACCTTC.